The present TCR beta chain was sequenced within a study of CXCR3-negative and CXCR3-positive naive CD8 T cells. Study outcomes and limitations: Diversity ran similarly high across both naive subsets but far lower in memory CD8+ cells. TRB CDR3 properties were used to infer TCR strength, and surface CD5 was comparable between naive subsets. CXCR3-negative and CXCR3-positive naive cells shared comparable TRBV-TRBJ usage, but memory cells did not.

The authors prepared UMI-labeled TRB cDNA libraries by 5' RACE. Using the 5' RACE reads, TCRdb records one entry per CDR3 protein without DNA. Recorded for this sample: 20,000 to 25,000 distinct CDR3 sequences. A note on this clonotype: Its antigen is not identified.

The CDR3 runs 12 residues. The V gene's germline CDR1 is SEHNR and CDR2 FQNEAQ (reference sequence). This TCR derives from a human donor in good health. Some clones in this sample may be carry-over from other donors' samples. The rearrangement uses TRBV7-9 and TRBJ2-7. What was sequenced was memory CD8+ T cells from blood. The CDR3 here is CASSQRTWEQYF.